This T cell receptor beta chain was sequenced in a study of shared clonotypes between healthy human individuals. Broader study findings: Sharing across a handful of donors was seen in 4% to 6.5% of naive CD4 clonotypes.

Trimming cost V 1 base and J 6 bases; bases outside gene matches: 12. CDR1 is SGHVS and CDR2 is FQNEAQ in the germline V gene. This CDR3 spans 17 amino acids. On this clone: Its cognate antigen is unknown.

The data were produced by immunoSEQ multiplex PCR, yet TCRdb's version contains in-frame clones alone and is incomplete. The profile covers about 1.9 million clones, with around 93% appearing a single time and about 1.6% taken by the ten largest. Selected positively for CCR7 and CD45RO-negative, naive CD8 cells excluded terminally differentiated effector memory CD45RA+ cells. This chain joins TRBV7-8 and TRBJ2-3, with 8 positions matching TRBD2. This sequence originates from a young man in good health. Some clones in this sample may be carry-over from other donors' samples. The sequenced sample was naive CD8+ T cells from PBMCs. In DNA, the CDR3 is TGTGCCAGCAGCTTAGGTTGGTCGGGAGGGACTTCTGATACGCAGTATTTT. It translates to CASSLGWSGGTSDTQYF. The whole variable domain, filled in from reference TRBV7-8 and TRBJ2-3, reads GAGVSQSPRYKVAKRGQDVALRCDPISGHVSLFWYQQALGQGPEFLTYFQNEAQLDKSGLPSDRFFAERPEGSVSTLKIQRTQQEDSAVYLCASSLGWSGGTSDTQYFGPGTRLTVL.